The 5 T cell receptor beta chains below were found in one sample sequenced in a study of T-cell memory formation after mild COVID-19. MiXCR, applied by TCRdb to the 5' RACE reads, yields one record per CDR3 protein. The repertoire includes around 340,000 distinct CDR3 sequences, roughly 15% of them detected once, and around 20% sits in the top ten. Input material: PBMCs or a T cell subset sorted from them (not recorded which). The origin of the receptors is a man aged 18-30 years who had mild COVID-19 (a few samples of this study predate the infection). Cell type and time point are not known.

This sequence joins TRBV6-6 and TRBJ1-2, with a tentative D call TRBD1 (5 bases). The CDR3 has 14 residues. V shed 7 bases and J shed 6 bases, with 18 bases lying between them. Germline CDR1 is MNHNY and CDR2 is SVGAGI (reference sequence). Written as DNA, the CDR3 is TGTGCCAGCACGCCGCCCTCAGGGTTAGATGGCTACACCTTC. Its protein product is CASTPPSGLDGYTF.

V and J are TRBV18 and TRBJ1-6, with D tentatively TRBD1 (5 bases). CDR3 length equals 18 residues. Trimming left V 4 bases short and J 5 bases short, with 21 bases between. Looked up from germline, CDR1 is KGHSH and CDR2 is LQKENI. Here the CDR3 reads CASSQQGPGGGNNSPLHF. Here the CDR3 DNA reads TGTGCCAGCTCACAGCAAGGGCCCGGCGGGGGAAATAATTCACCCCTCCACTTT.

This clonotype was recorded a few times. The V and J genes are TRBV7-9 and TRBJ2-7, with a weak D call TRBD1 (5 bases). The CDR3 is 13 residues long. V was trimmed by 6 bases and J by 5 bases, leaving 14 bases between them. CDR1 SEHNR and CDR2 FQNEAQ come from the germline V gene (reference sequence). The CDR3 DNA is TGTGCCAGCAGATCTACAGGTGGCCACGAGCAGTACTTC. Its protein product is CASRSTGGHEQYF.

CDR3 in amino acids: CASSQFPGQGAQDTQYF. Written as DNA, the CDR3 is TGTGCCAGCAGCCAATTCCCGGGACAAGGGGCGCAAGATACGCAGTATTTT. The chain employs TRBV4-2 and TRBJ2-3; perhaps TRBD1 as D (6 bases). This CDR3 comprises 17 residues. V was shortened by 2 bases and J by 5 bases, with 20 bases between the two germline ends. Germline V gives CDR1 LGHNA, CDR2 YNFKEQ.

This clonotype was observed a few times. The chain employs TRBV29-1 and TRBJ1-1; 9 positions agree with TRBD1. The germline gives CDR1 SQVTM, CDR2 ANQGSEA. The CDR3 runs to 15 residues. J lost 3 bases, V lost 5 bases, and 10 bases had no gene match. The CDR3 protein is CSVSGTGRFDTEAFF. CDR3 coding DNA: TGCAGCGTTTCTGGGACAGGGCGGTTTGACACTGAAGCTTTCTTT.